A single sample is the source of the 15 T cell receptor beta chains below, sequenced in a study of control samples from healthy donors and cancer patients. Method: immunoSEQ multiplex PCR; TCRdb's copy keeps in-frame clones and lacks some. The data contain 150,000 or so clones, about 93% of them singletons. The sequenced material came from PBMCs. Every receptor here comes from a man between 60 and 75 years old with colorectal cancer.

The chain has TRBV6-5 and TRBJ2-2; D is unclear. The V gene's germline CDR1 is MNHEY and CDR2 SVGAGI. The V end lost 2 bases, the J end lost 7 bases, and 5 bases lay between the germline ends. The CDR3 totals 12 residues. The DNA for the CDR3 is TGTGCCAGCAGTTACGGCCTCGGGGAGCTGTTTTTT. This encodes CASSYGLGELFF.

V usage is TRBV9 and J usage is TRBJ2-2; TRBD1 agrees at 7 bases. CDR1 and CDR2 from the germline V gene are SGDLS and YYNGEE. The CDR3 runs 17 residues. J gave up 0 bases and V 2 bases, and 7 bases lay outside the gene matches. CDR3 sequence reads: CASSVRHRGTNTGELFF. The CDR3 DNA reads TGTGCCAGCAGCGTTCGTCACAGGGGAACGAACACCGGGGAGCTGTTTTTT.

This chain links TRBV23-1 with TRBJ2-7, with D unresolved. TRBV23-1 is an ORF; its function is uncertain. The CDR3 covers 15 residues. Trimming cost V 0 bases and J 1 base, with 10 bases left between them. Here the CDR3 reads CASSQSPSTSYEQYF. CDR3 DNA sequence: TGCGCCAGCAGTCAATCTCCCTCGACTTCCTACGAGCAGTACTTC.

CDR3 in DNA: TGTGCCAGCAGGGACAGGTCTGGGGCCAACGTCCTGACTTTC. This codes for CASRDRSGANVLTF. J is TRBJ2-6 and V is TRBV2; 7 bases agree with TRBD1. The CDR3 runs 14 residues. The V and J ends lost 6 bases and 1 base, in that order; junction bases with no gene match: 0. CDR1 and CDR2 (germline): SNHLY, FYNNEI.

The chain joins TRBV6-6 to TRBJ1-1; 7 bases align to TRBD1. With V trimmed by 5 bases and J by 2 bases, 5 bases remained unmatched. CDR1 and CDR2 (germline): MNHNY, SVGAGI (reference sequence). This CDR3 has 14 residues. The CDR3 sequence is CASSPGTANTEAFF. CDR3 DNA: TGTGCCAGCAGTCCGGGGACAGCCAACACTGAAGCTTTCTTT.

This chain uses TRBV10-1 with TRBJ2-7; 7 positions match TRBD1. Germline CDR1 reads WNHNN; CDR2 reads SYGVQD (reference sequence). J gave up 7 bases and V 5 bases, and 11 bases lay outside the gene matches. The CDR3 has 14 amino acids. The CDR3 spells CASSRDSSDGEQYF. CDR3 bases: TGCGCCAGCAGTAGGGACAGTAGCGATGGGGAGCAGTACTTC.

This clone has only one observation. This chain connects TRBV19 to TRBJ1-1; 8 nucleotides agree with TRBD1. The V segment lost 6 bases and the J segment 5 bases; nucleotides outside the gene matches: 11. Germline V gives CDR1 LNHDA, CDR2 SQIVND (reference sequence). The CDR3 sequence is 15 residues long. In DNA form, the CDR3 reads TGTGCCAGTAGGGAGGCAGGGGGCAGGGGAACTGAAGCTTTCTTT. Translation: CASREAGGRGTEAFF.

The V call is TRBV24-1, the J call TRBJ2-2; D is unresolved. V dropped 6 bases and J dropped 1 base, with 5 bases sitting between them. Germline V gene data show CDR1 as KGHDR and CDR2 as SFDVKD. The CDR3 contains 13 residues. This CDR3 is CATSSGNTGELFF. CDR3 DNA sequence: TGTGCCACCAGTTCCGGGAACACCGGGGAGCTGTTTTTT.

The genes are TRBV7-2 and TRBJ2-3; TRBD1 matches 11 bases. CDR1 is SGHTA, CDR2 FQGNSA, per germline. V lost 4 bases and J lost 5; bases outside the gene matches: 5. CDR3 length: 15 amino acids. The CDR3 DNA follows: TGTGCCAGCAGCTGGGACAGGGGGTCAATAGATACGCAGTATTTT. Amino acids: CASSWDRGSIDTQYF.

The chain combines TRBV5-1 with TRBJ2-5; D is uncertain. The CDR3 loop spans 11 amino acids. CDR1 and CDR2 from the germline V gene are SGHRS and YFSETQ. The V end lost 4 bases, the J end lost 10 bases, and 11 bases lay between the germline ends. Here the CDR3 reads CASSLDGGQYF. The CDR3 nucleotides read TGCGCCAGCAGCCTGGACGGTGGCCAGTACTTC.

This clone was observed a single time. This rearrangement joins TRBV20-1 to TRBJ2-1, with a weak D call TRBD2 (7 bases). The CDR3 covers 13 residues. V was trimmed by 3 bases and J by 10 bases, leaving 16 bases between them. Germline V gene data show CDR1 as DFQATT and CDR2 as SNEGSKA (reference sequence). The CDR3 sequence is CSASGRGVREQFF. In DNA form, the CDR3 reads TGCAGTGCTAGTGGGAGGGGGGTAAGAGAGCAGTTCTTC.

The chain is built from TRBV4-1 and TRBJ2-7; D is ambiguous. Trimming left V 2 bases short and J 0 bases short, with 11 bases between. Germline V gene data show CDR1 as MGHRA and CDR2 as YSYEKL. The CDR3 totals 15 residues. The CDR3 nucleotides are TGCGCCAGCAGCCAATCCCCAGGTAGCTCCTACGAGCAGTACTTC. This translates into CASSQSPGSSYEQYF.

This clone was seen a single time. The chain uses TRBV5-1 and TRBJ1-1; TRBD1 matches at 7 bases. The CDR3 has 14 residues. V shed 4 bases and J 4 bases; nucleotides not matched to a gene: 7. Germline CDR1 and CDR2: SGHRS and YFSETQ. CDR3 loop: CASSIDRVVTEAFF. For the CDR3, the DNA is TGCGCCAGCAGCATCGACAGGGTCGTCACTGAAGCTTTCTTT.

This sequence joins TRBV5-1 and TRBJ1-2, with no clear D. Trimming cost V 1 base and J 1 base, with 8 bases left between them. Germline values: CDR1 SGHRS, CDR2 YFSETQ. The CDR3 consists of 14 residues. The chain's CDR3 is CASSLSQDNYGYTF. In DNA form, the CDR3 reads TGCGCCAGCAGCTTGTCCCAGGATAACTATGGCTACACCTTC.

A few counts support this clone. The chain combines TRBV7-2 with TRBJ2-7; the match to TRBD2 covers 10 bases. V was pared by 4 bases and J by 2 bases, with 11 bases of the junction left unmatched. CDR1 is SGHTA and CDR2 is FQGNSA in the germline V gene. The CDR3 runs to 17 residues. The CDR3 DNA reads TGTGCCAGCAGCTCACGACGGACTAGCGGCGGAACCTACGAGCAGTACTTC. Residues: CASSSRRTSGGTYEQYF. Complete variable domain (other parts from reference TRBV7-2 and TRBJ2-7): GAGVSQSPSNKVTEKGKDVELRCDPISGHTALYWYRQSLGQGLEFLIYFQGNSAPDKSGLPSDRFSAERTGGSVSTLTIQRTQQEDSAVYLCASSSRRTSGGTYEQYFGPGTRLTVT.